Listed below are T cell receptor beta chains from one sample, sequenced in a study. TCRdb recomputed calls from the 5' RACE reads with MiXCR, one row per CDR3 protein. The data hold 45,000 to 55,000 distinct CDR3 sequences, with approximately 23% observed a single time. The sequencing sample was made of tumor-infiltrating naive CD4+ T cells sorted from the breast tumor. These receptors all stem from a female donor with breast cancer. CDR3s include the opening cysteine and the closing phenylalanine or tryptophan. The order of the fields is clone size, J gene, D gene, V gene, CDR3 DNA, CDR3 protein. D genes are given only for firm matches. Clone size is given for some rows only: seen once, a few or many times, or a class if the clone is expanded.

>NA|TRBJ1-1|NA|TRBV4-1
TGCGCCAGCAGCCTCACCGATAACACTGAAGCTTTCTTT
CASSLTDNTEAFF
>NA|TRBJ2-7|TRBD2|TRBV5-1
TGCGCCAGCAGCGCCCGCGGGGGGACCTACGAGCAGTACTTC
CASSARGGTYEQYF
>NA|TRBJ2-3|NA|TRBV24-1
TGTGCCACCAGTGGAGGGGCGGTGGACACAGATACGCAGTATTTT
CATSGGAVDTDTQYF
>NA|TRBJ1-1|NA|TRBV2
TGTGCCGGCAGGGGTAGGGCAGTGAACACTGAAGCTTTCTTT
CAGRGRAVNTEAFF
>NA|TRBJ2-1|TRBD2|TRBV6-6
TGTGCCAGCAGGACCTCCACGGGAGGGCCTTACAATGAGCAGTTCTTC
CASRTSTGGPYNEQFF
>NA|TRBJ1-5|NA|TRBV2
TGTGCCAGCAGGGAAGGGTTCATGGGGAATCAGCCCCAGCATTTT
CASREGFMGNQPQHF
>few|TRBJ2-5|NA|TRBV7-2
TGTGCCAGCGGCTTAGAGGTGAAGACCCAGTACTTC
CASGLEVKTQYF
>NA|TRBJ2-2|NA|TRBV15
TGTGCCACCAGCAGAGCCCGACTCTCCGGGGAGCTGTTTTTT
CATSRARLSGELFF
>NA|TRBJ2-2|TRBD2|TRBV5-1
TGCGCCAGCAGCTTACTAGCGGGGAACACCGGGGAGCTGTTTTTT
CASSLLAGNTGELFF
>NA|TRBJ1-5|TRBD1|TRBV15
TGTGCCACCAGCAGAGGGGACAGGGGGAAGCCCCAGCATTTT
CATSRGDRGKPQHF
>NA|TRBJ1-2|TRBD1|TRBV9
TGTGCCAGCAGTACTACAGGGGGTGGCTACACCTTC
CASSTTGGGYTF
>many|TRBJ2-1|NA|TRBV12-3/TRBV12-4
TGTGCCAGCAGCTCAGGGGTTTTCGTACAGAATGAGCAGTTCTTC
CASSSGVFVQNEQFF
>NA|TRBJ1-2|TRBD1|TRBV5-1
TGCGCCAGCAGCATCCGACAGGGTGGCCATGGCTACACCTTC
CASSIRQGGHGYTF
>few|TRBJ2-4|TRBD2|TRBV10-3
TGTGCCATTGGAGCGGGACTCCGGGACATTCAGTACTTC
CAIGAGLRDIQYF
>few|TRBJ2-3|TRBD2|TRBV4-2
TGTGCCAGCAGCCAAGATCGGAGCGGGGCCACCTCTAGCACAGATACGCAGTATTTT
CASSQDRSGATSSTDTQYF
>NA|TRBJ2-7|TRBD1|TRBV20-1
TGCAGTGCTCTGGCGGGACAGGGGGCTTGGGAGCAGTACTTC
CSALAGQGAWEQYF
>few|TRBJ2-2|TRBD2|TRBV5-1
TGCGCCAGCAGCCGGACCTACCGGACTAGCGGAGAGGGCGCCGGGGAGCTGTTTTTT
CASSRTYRTSGEGAGELFF
>NA|TRBJ1-1|TRBD1|TRBV5-1
TGCGCCAGCAGCTTGGAGGGGACAGGGGGTGGTGGAGCTTTCTTT
CASSLEGTGGGGAFF
>NA|TRBJ2-2|NA|TRBV5-1
TGCGCCAGCAGCTTGAAGCCGGGTTCGAACACCGGGGAGCTGTTTTTT
CASSLKPGSNTGELFF
>NA|TRBJ2-7|TRBD1|TRBV15
TGTGCCACCAGCAGAGATCTATCGGGGACAGGGGCCGCCTACGAGCAGTACTTC
CATSRDLSGTGAAYEQYF
>NA|TRBJ2-3|TRBD2|TRBV10-3
TGTGCCATCAGTCTAAGGGCTAGCGGCCCAGATACGCAGTATTTT
CAISLRASGPDTQYF
>NA|TRBJ1-1|TRBD1|TRBV15
TGTGCCACCAGCAGAGGGACAGGGGGGAGAGAAGCTTTCTTT
CATSRGTGGREAFF
>few|TRBJ1-5|NA|TRBV4-1
TGCGCCAGCAGCCAAGACGGGGGACTCCTTTATAGCAATCAGCCCCAGCATTTT
CASSQDGGLLYSNQPQHF
>NA|TRBJ1-3|NA|TRBV20-1
TGCAGTGCTAGGGACGCAGGCTCTGGAAACACAATATATTTT
CSARDAGSGNTIYF
>NA|TRBJ2-1|NA|TRBV12-3/TRBV12-4
TGTGCCAGCAGTTTTCGAGGGGGAACGTACGAGCAGTTCTTC
CASSFRGGTYEQFF
>NA|TRBJ2-7|NA|TRBV28
TGTGCCAGCAGTGCCACCCAGCCCGAGCAGTACTTC
CASSATQPEQYF
>NA|TRBJ2-5|TRBD2|TRBV12-3/TRBV12-4
TGTGCCAGCAGGCTTAGCGGGGGGGACGGGACCCAGTACTTC
CASRLSGGDGTQYF
>NA|TRBJ2-7|NA|TRBV5-1
TGCGCCAGCAGCTTGGGAGAGCGCTACGAGCAGCACTTC
CASSLGERYEQHF
>NA|TRBJ2-7|TRBD2|TRBV28
TGTGCCACCCGGGGAGGGATTACCTACGAGCAGTACTTC
CATRGGITYEQYF
>NA|TRBJ1-6|NA|TRBV5-6
TGTGCCAGCAGCCCGACACCATTCGGGGATTCACCCCTCCACTTT
CASSPTPFGDSPLHF
>many|TRBJ1-1|TRBD1|TRBV20-1
TGCAGTGCTAGGTCGACAGGGGGCCACAATGAAGCTTTCTTT
CSARSTGGHNEAFF
>NA|TRBJ1-5|NA|TRBV20-1
TGCAGAGCTAGAGCGGCTCGGGAGGCGGGGGGCAATCAGCCCCAGCATTTT
CRARAAREAGGNQPQHF
>few|TRBJ2-7|TRBD1|TRBV5-1
TGCGCCAGCAGCTCCGTGGGACAGGCCTCCTACGAGCAGTACTTC
CASSSVGQASYEQYF
>many|TRBJ2-3|NA|TRBV12-3/TRBV12-4
TGTGCCAGCAGTTATACAGATACGCAGTATTTT
CASSYTDTQYF
>NA|TRBJ2-5|NA|TRBV3-1
TGTGCCAGCAGCCTCCGGGGAACGGTTGGGGAGACCCAGTACTTC
CASSLRGTVGETQYF
>few|TRBJ2-7|NA|TRBV5-1
TGCGCCGCTCCACGTCGGGAGAGCGCCTACGAGCAGTACTTC
CAAPRRESAYEQYF
>once|TRBJ1-1|TRBD1|TRBV20-1
TGCAGTGCTACCCGGGACAGCCGGATGAACACTGAAGCTTTCTTT
CSATRDSRMNTEAFF
>few|TRBJ2-3|TRBD2|TRBV28
TGTGCCAGCAGTTCGCCGGGACTAGCGGGATCAGATACGCAGTATTTT
CASSSPGLAGSDTQYF
>NA|TRBJ1-2|TRBD1|TRBV5-1
TGCGCCAGCAGCTCCGGGACAGGGCTCGGTGGCTACACCTTC
CASSSGTGLGGYTF
>NA|TRBJ2-5|NA|TRBV24-1
TGTGCCACCAGTGATTTCCTAGAGACCCAGTACTTC
CATSDFLETQYF
>few|TRBJ2-3|NA|TRBV6-6
TGTGCCAGCACCCGAGCCAGCCCAGATACGCAGTATTTT
CASTRASPDTQYF
>few|TRBJ1-1|NA|TRBV29-1
TGCAGCGTCGCCGACAGAGACACTGAAGCTTTCTTT
CSVADRDTEAFF
>few|TRBJ2-2|NA|TRBV3-1
TGTGCCAGCAGCTTAGCGGACGGGGAGCTGTTTTTT
CASSLADGELFF
>few|TRBJ2-7|NA|TRBV20-1
TGCAGTGCTAGAGAAACGTACGAGCAGTACTTC
CSARETYEQYF
>NA|TRBJ1-6|NA|TRBV4-1
TGCGCCAGCAGCCAGTCGGCGAACCCAAATTCACCCCTCCACTTT
CASSQSANPNSPLHF
>few|TRBJ2-7|TRBD2|TRBV5-1
TGCGCCAGCAGCCCGTCTAGCGGGACCTACGAGCAGTACTTC
CASSPSSGTYEQYF
>NA|TRBJ2-6|TRBD1|TRBV6-1
TGTGCCAGCAGTAATCAGGGGGCTGGGGCCAACGTCCTGACTTTC
CASSNQGAGANVLTF
>many|TRBJ2-1|NA|TRBV20-1
TGCAGTACAAACTCGAATAGCGGCAATGAGCAGTTCTTC
CSTNSNSGNEQFF
>many|TRBJ2-1|NA|TRBV29-1
TGCAGCGTCAAACCAGCGAATGAGCAGTTCTTC
CSVKPANEQFF
>few|TRBJ1-5|NA|TRBV20-1
TGCAGTGCCTCCATTCTGGGGCAGCCCCAGCATTTT
CSASILGQPQHF
>NA|TRBJ2-6|NA|TRBV5-1
TGCGCCAGCAAGGGTTGGAGGTCTGGGGCCAACGTCCTGACTTTC
CASKGWRSGANVLTF
>NA|TRBJ1-2|NA|TRBV20-1
TGCAGTGCTCCCAAAGATTTTGACGGCTACACCTTC
CSAPKDFDGYTF
>NA|TRBJ2-1|TRBD1|TRBV7-9
TGTGCCAGCAGCTTAGCTAAATTACAGGGGGCTCTACACTCCTACAATGAGCAGTTCTTC
CASSLAKLQGALHSYNEQFF
>NA|TRBJ2-3|TRBD2|TRBV27
TGTGCCAGCAGTCGGACTAGCGGGAGGAAGAAAGATACGCAGTATTTT
CASSRTSGRKKDTQYF
>few|TRBJ2-5|NA|TRBV7-9
TGTGCCAGCAGCCCGTCGGAAGGTGGCCAGTACTTC
CASSPSEGGQYF
>NA|TRBJ2-1|TRBD2|TRBV10-3
TGTGCCATCAGCTCAGGGACTAGCGGAGTCTACAATGAGCAGTTCTTC
CAISSGTSGVYNEQFF
>NA|TRBJ1-1|NA|TRBV6-1
TGTGCCACGCGACAGGAGGACACTGAAGCTTTCTTT
CATRQEDTEAFF
>few|TRBJ1-2|NA|TRBV29-1
TGCAGCGTTGAAGATCCGGGGGATAACTATGGCTACACCTTC
CSVEDPGDNYGYTF
>few|TRBJ1-3|NA|TRBV7-2
TGTGCCAGCAGCCGAAACGGAGGAAGCTCTGGAAACACCATATATTTT
CASSRNGGSSGNTIYF
>NA|TRBJ1-5|NA|TRBV10-1
TGCGCCAGCAGTGGATGGGGGAGCAACAATCAGCCCCAGCATTTT
CASSGWGSNNQPQHF